The 22 T cell receptor beta chains given below trace back to one sample, sequenced in a study of blood T cell repertoires in COVID-19. The data were produced by immunoSEQ multiplex PCR, yet TCRdb's version contains in-frame clones alone and is incomplete. The sample records around 270,000 clones, 75% to 90% being singletons. Sequenced material: peripheral blood. These receptor sequences come from a man aged 25 to 40 with active or convalescent COVID-19.

The gene calls are TRBV6-1 and TRBJ1-1; D gene unclear. CDR1 and CDR2 from the germline V gene are MNHNS and SASEGT. The CDR3 sequence is 13 residues long. Trimming stripped 1 base from V and 4 bases from J, with 7 bases between. In DNA, the CDR3 is TGTGCCAGCAGTGAAGTGGCGGGCACTGAAGCTTTCTTT. The encoded protein is CASSEVAGTEAFF.

The rearrangement uses TRBV29-1 and TRBJ1-1; 8 nucleotides align to TRBD1. The CDR3 spans 11 residues. The junction had 2 bases not matched to a gene; V was cut back by 7 bases and J by 4 bases. Germline lookup yields CDR1 SQVTM and CDR2 ANQGSEA. CDR3 region: CSGQGITEAFF. The DNA for the CDR3 is TGCAGCGGACAGGGGATCACTGAAGCTTTCTTT.

V usage is TRBV19 and J usage is TRBJ1-2; D is uncertain. The CDR3 is 11 residues long. Trimming shortened V by 3 bases and J by 4 bases, and 3 bases separated the two germline ends. CDR1 and CDR2 from the germline V gene are LNHDA and SQIVND (reference sequence). The CDR3 nucleotides are TGTGCCAGTAGTATCCTCTATGGCTACACCTTC. Its translation is CASSILYGYTF.

V and J are TRBV30 and TRBJ1-5; 9 bases align to TRBD1. Germline CDR1 reads GTSNPN; CDR2 reads SVGIG (reference sequence). After removal of 5 bases from V and 5 bases from J, the junction contained 4 bases not matched to a gene. This CDR3 contains 13 residues. This CDR3 is CAWGTGFHQPQHF. CDR3 nucleotides: TGTGCCTGGGGGACAGGGTTTCATCAGCCCCAGCATTTT.

This clone showed up just a few times. The gene calls are TRBV6-1 and TRBJ2-7; 8 nucleotides align to TRBD2. Germline V lookup: CDR1 MNHNS, CDR2 SASEGT. The CDR3 runs to 16 residues. The ends lost 4 bases at V and 3 bases at J; junction bases unmatched: 11. DNA of the CDR3: TGTGCCAGCAGTGTGCCGAACGTCGGGGGGGGCTACGAGCAGTACTTC. Translated, it gives CASSVPNVGGGYEQYF.

V gene TRBV5-6 combines with J gene TRBJ1-1; 8 bases line up with TRBD1. The CDR3 loop spans 16 amino acids. Trimming took 1 base from V and 3 from J; bases not matched to a gene: 8. From germline, CDR1 is SGHDT and CDR2 YYEEEE. The CDR3 loop is CASSLLDRGDYTEAFF. The CDR3 nucleotides are TGTGCCAGCAGCTTGTTAGACAGGGGCGACTACACTGAAGCTTTCTTT.

The chain links TRBV7-6 to TRBJ1-1; TRBD1 might be the D (5 bases). The CDR3 runs 14 residues. Germline V gene sequence: CDR1 SGHVS, CDR2 FNYEAQ. Trimming removed 5 bases at V and 1 base at J, with 11 bases between. The CDR3 reads CASSKRQGNTEAFF. Written as DNA, the CDR3 is TGTGCCAGCAGCAAACGGCAGGGGAACACTGAAGCTTTCTTT.

The V and J genes are TRBV25-1 and TRBJ1-1; TRBD1 matches at 10 bases. Per germline, CDR1 MGHDK and CDR2 SYGVNS. The J segment lost 1 base and the V segment lost 5 bases, leaving 13 bases of the junction unmatched. This CDR3 is built from 18 residues. The CDR3 protein is CASSIQPGQGFRNTEAFF. CDR3 coding DNA: TGTGCCAGCAGTATACAACCGGGACAGGGGTTTCGGAACACTGAAGCTTTCTTT.

The chain links TRBV4-1 to TRBJ2-7, with D unclear. Deletions cut 0 bases from V and 0 bases from J, with 6 bases between. The germline V gene encodes CDR1 MGHRA and CDR2 YSYEKL. The CDR3 contains 14 residues. CDR3: CASSQDSISYEQYF. The CDR3 DNA follows: TGCGCCAGCAGCCAAGACAGTATCTCCTACGAGCAGTACTTC.

The chain recombines TRBV10-2 with TRBJ2-3; D is perhaps TRBD2 (7 bases). Germline-derived CDR1 and CDR2 are WSHSY and SAAADI. Deletions cut 2 bases from V and 1 base from J, with 10 bases between. The CDR3 is made up of 15 amino acids. The CDR3 loop reads CASSEGGGRTDTQYF. Here the CDR3 DNA reads TGCGCCAGCAGTGAGGGCGGGGGCCGCACAGATACGCAGTATTTT.

This chain links TRBV5-6 with TRBJ1-2, with D maybe TRBD1 (5 bases). Trimming pared 5 bases from V and 9 bases from J, leaving 14 bases between. This CDR3 is 12 amino acids long. The germline CDR1 and CDR2 sequences are SGHDT and YYEEEE. CDR3 sequence: CASRAGLGSYTF. The CDR3 DNA is TGTGCCAGCAGAGCAGGGCTTGGTAGCTACACCTTC.

The J gene is TRBJ2-7, the V gene TRBV6-5, with 9 positions matching TRBD1. The CDR3 has 15 amino acids. V was clipped by 6 bases and J by 3 bases; unmatched bases: 9. The germline V gene has CDR1 MNHEY and CDR2 SVGAGI. CDR3 residues: CASSLTGGLGYEQYF. CDR3 nucleotide sequence: TGTGCCAGCAGCCTTACAGGGGGCCTTGGCTACGAGCAGTACTTC.

The chain couples TRBV18 to TRBJ1-1; maybe TRBD1 (5 bases). CDR1 KGHSH and CDR2 LQKENI come from the germline V gene. There are 13 residues in the CDR3. V was pared by 5 bases and J by 4 bases, with 11 bases between. The DNA of the CDR3 is TGTGCCAGCTCAAGGTCGGGGGGCACTGAAGCTTTCTTT. Residues: CASSRSGGTEAFF.

The rearrangement uses TRBV10-3 and TRBJ1-3; 9 bases are shared with TRBD1. With 8 bases clipped from V and 8 bases from J, the junction kept 13 bases outside the gene matches. Germline loops: CDR1 ENHRY, CDR2 SYGVKD. CDR3 length: 15 residues. CDR3 sequence: CAIGRTGVGEDTIYF. For the CDR3, the DNA is TGTGCCATCGGAAGGACAGGGGTTGGAGAAGACACCATATATTTT.

V usage is TRBV12-3 or TRBV12-4 and J usage is TRBJ1-1; D gene unclear. Deletions cut 6 bases from V and 1 base from J, with 9 bases between. The CDR3 sequence is 13 residues long. Here the CDR3 DNA reads TGTGCCAGCAGGGAGATCCAGAACACTGAAGCTTTCTTT. Translating gives CASREIQNTEAFF.

The chain has TRBV30 and TRBJ2-2; D possibly corresponds to TRBD2 (6 bases). This CDR3 is 14 amino acids long. The germline V and J ends were trimmed by 8 bases and 1 base, with 14 bases remaining between them. Germline V gene data show CDR1 as GTSNPN and CDR2 as SVGIG (reference sequence). CDR3 sequence (DNA): TGTGCCCGACTTGCCGGGGGGAACACCGGGGAGCTGTTTTTT. Amino acid sequence: CARLAGGNTGELFF.

The rearrangement joins TRBV2 to TRBJ1-2; D ambiguous. Trimming cost V 6 bases and J 5 bases, with 10 bases left between them. This CDR3 is 12 amino acids long. CDR1 is SNHLY, CDR2 FYNNEI, per germline. The CDR3 loop reads CASSQRTYGYTF. CDR3 bases: TGTGCCAGCAGCCAGCGTACTTATGGCTACACCTTC.

CDR3 protein: CASSRDRGIYTQYF. DNA for the CDR3: TGTGCCAGCAGCAGGGACAGGGGGATATATACGCAGTATTTT. The chain combines TRBV6-5 with TRBJ2-3; TRBD1 matches at 11 bases. The CDR3 consists of 14 residues. Germline CDR1 and CDR2: MNHEY and SVGAGI. V shed 6 bases, J shed 7 bases, and the junction held 6 bases outside the gene matches.

This chain uses TRBV20-1 with TRBJ2-7; weak D call: TRBD2 (6 bases). V shed 3 bases and J shed 6 bases, with 12 bases lying between them. The CDR3 is 12 residues long. Germline V gives CDR1 DFQATT, CDR2 SNEGSKA (reference sequence). The CDR3 DNA sequence: TGCAGTGCTAGTCGGCAGGGACTCGAGCAGTACTTC. Encoded protein: CSASRQGLEQYF.

The genes are TRBV29-1 and TRBJ2-1; TRBD1 matches 9 bases. Germline CDR1 reads SQVTM; CDR2 reads ANQGSEA. CDR3 length: 14 amino acids. The ends lost 7 bases at V and 2 bases at J; junction bases unmatched: 6. Here the CDR3 DNA reads TGCAGCGCCTCCGGGACAGGGACCTACAATGAGCAGTTCTTC. Translating gives CSASGTGTYNEQFF.

CDR3 amino acids: CASVDRGLTEAFF. Written as DNA, the CDR3 is TGTGCCAGCGTCGACAGGGGTTTGACTGAAGCTTTCTTT. The chain recombines TRBV7-9 with TRBJ1-1; 8 bases are a match to TRBD1. Germline values: CDR1 SEHNR, CDR2 FQNEAQ (reference sequence). The CDR3 contains 13 residues. J lost 5 bases, V lost 8 bases, and 7 bases had no gene match.

V gene TRBV10-2 combines with J gene TRBJ2-2, with 7 bases lining up with TRBD1. CDR1 and CDR2 from the germline V gene are WSHSY and SAAADI. After removal of 6 bases from V and 5 bases from J, the junction contained 9 bases not matched to a gene. This CDR3 has 15 residues. Here the CDR3 DNA reads TGCGCCAGCAGCGCAGGGGGAACAGGGACCGGGGAGCTGTTTTTT. Residues: CASSAGGTGTGELFF.